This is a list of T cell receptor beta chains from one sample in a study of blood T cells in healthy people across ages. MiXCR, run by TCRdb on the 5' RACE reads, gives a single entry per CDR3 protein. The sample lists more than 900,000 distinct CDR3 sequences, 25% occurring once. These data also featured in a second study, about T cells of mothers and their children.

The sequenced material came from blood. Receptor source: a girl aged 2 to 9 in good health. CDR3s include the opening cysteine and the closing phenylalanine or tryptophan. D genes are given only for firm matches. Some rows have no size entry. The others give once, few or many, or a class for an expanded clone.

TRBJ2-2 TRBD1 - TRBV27 CASRRQGTDTGELFF TGTGCCAGCAGAAGACAGGGGACGGACACCGGGGAGCTGTTTTTT
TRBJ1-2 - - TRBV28 CASSFGGRGGYTF TGTGCCAGCAGTTTTGGGGGTAGAGGTGGCTACACCTTC
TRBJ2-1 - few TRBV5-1 CASSEIQVSSYNEQFF TGCGCCAGCAGCGAAATACAGGTGAGCTCCTACAATGAGCAGTTCTTC
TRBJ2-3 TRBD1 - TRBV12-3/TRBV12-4 CASSLGQGVTDTQYF TGTGCCAGCAGTTTGGGACAGGGGGTAACAGATACGCAGTATTTT
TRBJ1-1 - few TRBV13 CASSLAGHNTEAFF TGTGCCAGCAGCTTAGCGGGACACAACACTGAAGCTTTCTTT
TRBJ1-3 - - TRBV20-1 CSAREDVGSSGNTIYF TGCAGTGCTAGGGAGGATGTAGGGAGCTCTGGAAACACCATATATTTT
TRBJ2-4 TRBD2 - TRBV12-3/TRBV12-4 CASSSTGTRGYYIQYF TGTGCCAGCTCCTCCACCGGGACTAGAGGTTACTACATTCAGTACTTC
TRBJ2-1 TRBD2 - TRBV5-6 CASSLGTSGPLYNEQFF TGTGCCAGCAGCCTTGGGACTAGCGGGCCACTTTACAATGAGCAGTTCTTC
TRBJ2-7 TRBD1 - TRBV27 CASSPPLGGTGYEQYF TGTGCCAGCAGTCCACCCTTAGGGGGGACAGGCTACGAGCAGTACTTC
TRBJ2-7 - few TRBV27 CASLRWAAPYEQYF TGTGCCAGCCTCCGGTGGGCGGCCCCCTACGAGCAGTACTTC
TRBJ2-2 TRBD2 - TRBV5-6 CASSSGLAANTGELFF TGTGCCAGCAGCTCGGGACTAGCGGCGAACACCGGGGAGCTGTTTTTT
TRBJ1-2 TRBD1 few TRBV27 CASSLSQTGSTYGYTF TGTGCCAGCAGTTTATCGCAGACAGGGAGTACCTATGGCTACACCTTC
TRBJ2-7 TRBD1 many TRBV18 CASSGTGGYEQYF TGTGCCAGCTCAGGGACAGGAGGCTACGAGCAGTACTTC
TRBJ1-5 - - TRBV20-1 CSAREAYSNQPQHF TGCAGTGCTAGAGAGGCCTATAGCAATCAGCCCCAGCATTTT
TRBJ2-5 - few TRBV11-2 CASSSSLSGDRKTQYF TGTGCCAGCAGCTCTAGCCTCTCAGGGGATAGGAAGACCCAGTACTTC
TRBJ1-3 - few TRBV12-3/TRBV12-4 CASSLKFGNTIYF TGTGCCAGCAGTTTAAAATTTGGAAACACCATATATTTT
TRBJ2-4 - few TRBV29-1 CSVVGPRYIQYF TGCAGCGTCGTGGGGCCTAGGTACATTCAGTACTTC
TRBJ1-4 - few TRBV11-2 CASSLDLRALGEKLFF TGTGCCAGCAGCTTAGATTTGAGGGCACTGGGAGAAAAACTGTTTTTT
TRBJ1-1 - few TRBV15 CATSRVMQGNTEAFF TGTGCCACCAGCAGAGTAATGCAGGGGAACACTGAAGCTTTCTTT
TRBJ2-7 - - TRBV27 CASSPKSIPSYEQYF TGTGCCAGCAGTCCAAAATCCATCCCCTCCTACGAGCAGTACTTC
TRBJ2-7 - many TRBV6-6 CASEGPPAEQYF TGTGCCAGCGAGGGACCCCCCGCTGAGCAGTACTTC
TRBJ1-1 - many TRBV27 CASSLGGGVGTEAFF TGTGCCAGCAGTTTAGGTGGTGGGGTCGGCACTGAAGCTTTCTTT
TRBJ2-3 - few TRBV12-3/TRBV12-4 CASSLEGNTDTQYF TGTGCCAGCAGTTTAGAGGGAAACACAGATACGCAGTATTTT
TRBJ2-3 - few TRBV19 CASSVLPTGMGRTDTQYF TGTGCCAGTAGTGTCCTACCAACAGGGATGGGGAGGACAGATACGCAGTATTTT
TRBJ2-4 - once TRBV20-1 CSARSENIEYF TGCAGTGCTAGATCGGAAAACATTGAGTACTTC
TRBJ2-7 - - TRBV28 CASSVTGTGEQYF TGTGCCAGCTCCGTTACCGGGACGGGCGAGCAGTACTTC
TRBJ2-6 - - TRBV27 CASSLNSFSGANVLTF TGTGCCAGCAGTTTAAACAGCTTCTCTGGGGCCAACGTCCTGACTTTC
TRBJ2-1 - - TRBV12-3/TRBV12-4 CASSTLPGRSYNEQFF TGTGCCAGCAGTACACTACCGGGACGGTCTTACAATGAGCAGTTCTTC
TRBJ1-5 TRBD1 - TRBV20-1 CSARDRGTGLYSNQPQHF TGCAGTGCTAGAGATCGTGGGACAGGGTTGTATAGCAATCAGCCCCAGCATTTT
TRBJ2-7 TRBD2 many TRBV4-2 CASSQDPAGGSYEQYF TGTGCCAGCAGCCAGGACCCGGCGGGGGGATCCTACGAGCAGTACTTC
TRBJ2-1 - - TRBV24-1 CATSDHTPRDEQFF TGTGCCACCAGTGATCATACACCCAGGGATGAGCAGTTCTTC
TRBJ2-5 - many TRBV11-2 CASSLTRAAKEQYF TGTGCCAGCAGCTTAACCAGGGCTGCGAAAGAGCAGTACTTC
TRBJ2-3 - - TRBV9 CASSTRGGNTDTQYF TGTGCCAGCAGCACCCGAGGAGGGAACACAGATACGCAGTATTTT
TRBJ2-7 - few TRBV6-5 CASGRHEQYF TGTGCCAGCGGTCGCCACGAGCAGTACTTC
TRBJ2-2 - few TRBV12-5 CASGLVLGNTGELFF TGTGCTAGTGGTTTGGTACTGGGGAACACCGGGGAGCTGTTTTTT
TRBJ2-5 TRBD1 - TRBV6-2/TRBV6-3 CASQNRGWLEETQYF TGTGCCAGCCAGAACAGGGGTTGGTTGGAAGAGACCCAGTACTTC
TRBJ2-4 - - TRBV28 CASSLWRGDKNIQYF TGTGCCAGCAGTTTATGGAGGGGAGACAAAAACATTCAGTACTTC
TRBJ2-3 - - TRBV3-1 CASSQDFRTVGTDTQYF TGTGCCAGCAGCCAAGATTTCCGGACAGTAGGGACAGATACGCAGTATTTT
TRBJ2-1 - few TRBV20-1 CSARAFSKDSPYNEQFF TGCAGTGCTAGAGCTTTTTCCAAGGACAGCCCCTACAATGAGCAGTTCTTC
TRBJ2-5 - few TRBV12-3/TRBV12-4 CASSSYDRVRFGETQYF TGTGCCAGCAGTTCCTACGACAGAGTTCGTTTCGGAGAGACCCAGTACTTC
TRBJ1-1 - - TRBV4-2 CASSQDLGRGEAFF TGTGCCAGCAGCCAAGATCTAGGGCGGGGTGAAGCTTTCTTT